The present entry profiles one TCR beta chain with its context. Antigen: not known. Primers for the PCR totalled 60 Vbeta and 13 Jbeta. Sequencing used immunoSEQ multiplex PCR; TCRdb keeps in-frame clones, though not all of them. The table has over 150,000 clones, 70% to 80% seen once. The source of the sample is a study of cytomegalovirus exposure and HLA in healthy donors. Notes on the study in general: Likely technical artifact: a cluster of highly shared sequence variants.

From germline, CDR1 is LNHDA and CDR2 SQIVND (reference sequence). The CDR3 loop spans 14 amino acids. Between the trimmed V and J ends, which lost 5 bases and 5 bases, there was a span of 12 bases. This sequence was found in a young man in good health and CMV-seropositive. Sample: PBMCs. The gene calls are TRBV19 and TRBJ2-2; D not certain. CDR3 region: CASSAQTPTGELFF. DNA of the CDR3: TGTGCCAGTAGTGCCCAGACTCCAACCGGGGAGCTGTTTTTT.